This T cell receptor beta chain was captured in a study of neurological immune-mediated disorders. General observations from the study: In HTLV-1-associated myelopathy, TCR clonal expansion was greatest, and in multiple sclerosis it was least, below healthy controls.

This CDR3 spans 13 amino acids. CDR1 is SEHNR, CDR2 FQNEAQ, per germline (reference sequence). TCRdb redid the calling of the 5' RACE reads with MiXCR, one entry per CDR3 protein. The sample lists 90,000 to 150,000 distinct CDR3 sequences, about 3.4% occurring once. This clonotype was picked up many times. The antigen is undetermined. A junction end diverges from the germline sequence, so it may reflect a read error. The source material was PBMCs. The J gene is TRBJ1-1, the V gene TRBV7-9; D not resolved. This TCR came from a woman in her twenties or thirties with multiple sclerosis. CDR3 in amino acids: CASSSTFNSEAFF. The CDR3 bases are TGTGCCAGCAGCTCAACATTTAACAGTGAAGCTTTCTTT.